This T cell receptor beta chain was recovered during a study of blood T cell repertoires in COVID-19. Study details: PBMCs, B-cell-depleted T cells, or T cells were the source of the cDNA or gDNA that made up the material.

This clone is a singleton in its sample. The junction differs from germline at one of its ends, possibly a read error. Sequenced by immunoSEQ multiplex PCR; TCRdb stores in-frame clones only, minus some. The repertoire holds around 140,000 clones, with roughly 84% as singletons. The germline CDR1 and CDR2 sequences are SSHAT and FNYEAQ (reference sequence). The CDR3 length is 16 residues. Source material: peripheral blood. The V gene is TRBV7-7, the J gene TRBJ2-1; 9 bases fit TRBD2. This TCR derives from a man in his sixties with active or convalescent COVID-19. The CDR3 sequence is CASSPTSGLAYNEQFF. As DNA, the CDR3 is TGTGCTAGCAGCCCGACTAGCGGACTTGCCTACAATGAGCAGTTCTTC.